These 3 T cell receptor beta chains share one sample of origin, sequenced in a study of T cell repertoires in cytomegalovirus infection (dated by TCRdb to about 2019). Their target antigens are unknown. Reading the label with the study, this specimen's treatment or condition is: in vitro stimulation with specific CMV peptide epitopes to enrich CMV-specific T cells. This sample was sequenced with an Illumina HiSeq 1500. TCRdb redid the processing of the public reads, applying fastp at Q25 and MiXCR, and retained in-frame beta chains. CDR3 protein sequences are deduplicated, and each keeps its most common genes and DNA. A total of about 700,000 distinct CDR3 sequences appear in this sample, roughly 30% of them only once. Together, the top ten hold about 18% of the sample. The sample consisted of cultured PBMCs, taken from culture after CMV antigen stimulation. These receptors originate from a human donor in good health (CMV status not recorded). Some clones in this sample may be carry-over from other donors' samples.

The chain joins TRBV2 to TRBJ2-2; D is ambiguous. The CDR3 is made up of 13 amino acids. The germline V gene has CDR1 SNHLY and CDR2 FYNNEI. V lost 2 bases to trimming and J lost 5 bases, with 6 bases between them. The CDR3 region has the DNA TGTGCCAGCAGTGAATCAATTACCGGGGAGCTGTTTTTT. Protein product: CASSESITGELFF.

The chain has TRBV3-1 and TRBJ2-1, with 10 bases matching TRBD2. V was clipped by 0 bases and J by 3 bases; unmatched bases: 14. This CDR3 has 20 amino acids. Germline V lookup: CDR1 LGHDT, CDR2 YNNKEL (reference sequence). CDR3 nucleotides: TGTGCCAGCAGCCAAGATTCACGACCTATAGCGGGAGGTTACTACAATGAGCAGTTCTTC. The encoded protein is CASSQDSRPIAGGYYNEQFF.

This clonotype was counted only a few times. The chain joins TRBV7-9 to TRBJ2-6, with no clear D. The CDR3 extends over 15 amino acids. In germline, CDR1 is SEHNR, CDR2 FQNEAQ (reference sequence). V lost 4 bases and J lost 2, with 9 bases in between. The CDR3 sequence is CASSSDAAGANVLTF. CDR3 nucleotide sequence: TGTGCCAGCAGCTCGGACGCAGCTGGGGCCAACGTCCTGACTTTC.